This TCR beta chain derives from a study of T cell responses to AZD1222 COVID-19 vaccine. The study's findings and limits: Among AZD1222 vaccinees, only six or seven were seropositive at baseline.

Details on this clone: Its antigen is unidentified.

V shed 4 bases, J shed 5 bases, and the junction held 6 bases outside the gene matches. The CDR3 runs to 14 residues. The germline V gene has CDR1 SGHNT and CDR2 YYREEE (reference sequence). TCRdb's copy holds only in-frame clones and misses some; the assay was immunoSEQ multiplex PCR. The table lists almost 35,000 clones, around nine tenths of them singletons, with roughly 7% in the top ten. The input for sequencing was peripheral blood, taken on day 0 of AZD1222 vaccination. V is TRBV5-4 and J is TRBJ2-7; 10 nucleotides match TRBD1. This TCR was recovered from an adult in good health. CDR3 region: CASSPGQGSDEQYF. CDR3 DNA sequence: TGTGCCAGCAGCCCGGGACAGGGGAGCGACGAGCAGTACTTC.